The 31 T cell receptor beta chains listed next were all sequenced from one sample in a study of tumor-infiltrating lymphocytes in primary liver carcinoma (TCRdb year 2017). Reads for this sample came from an Illumina HiSeq 2500. Using a constant-region primer and ProtoScript II reverse transcriptase, TCRbeta-specific cDNA was reverse-transcribed from 500 to 650 ng total RNA. TCRbeta libraries were built with three nested multiplex PCR rounds, a slightly modified ARM-PCR procedure. Each of the first two PCR rounds ran for about 10 cycles using multiplex TRBV1-TRBV30 forward primers together with a Cbeta reverse primer. Using fastp at Q25 and MiXCR, TCRdb reprocessed the public reads and kept productive beta chains. One record per CDR3 amino acid sequence lists the most common genes and DNA. Recorded for this sample are about 200,000 distinct CDR3 sequences; about 61% of them occurred a single time. The top ten clones comprise about 7.1% of the sample.

Blood RNA was extracted from unsorted whole blood using TRIzol reagent, and germline DNA was obtained with the DNeasy Blood & Tissue kit. Material for sequencing was peripheral blood. Receptor source: a woman aged 60-70 years with primary liver carcinoma and hepatitis B virus infection.

This clonotype has just a few counts. A much larger clone differs by one base, so this may be a read error. The V and J genes are TRBV12-3 or TRBV12-4 and TRBJ2-3; 11 nucleotides agree with TRBD2. V shed 4 bases and J 5 bases; nucleotides not matched to a gene: 8. The CDR3 extends over 16 amino acids. The CDR3, as DNA: TGTGCCAGCAGTTCCCTGACTAGCGGGACCTTAGATACGCAGTATTTT. This encodes CASSSLTSGTLDTQYF.

This clonotype has at least ten counts. The V call is TRBV4-1, the J call TRBJ2-5, with D maybe TRBD2 (5 bases). The V gene lost 4 bases and the J gene lost 5 bases, with 17 bases spanning the gap. The V gene's germline CDR1 is MGHRA and CDR2 YSYEKL. The CDR3 is 15 residues long. CDR3 nucleotides: TGCGCCAGCAGCCCTCGCTGGACTGAACGGGAGACCCAGTACTTC. Translated: CASSPRWTERETQYF.

The sample holds many counts of this clonotype. The chain uses TRBV6-5 and TRBJ1-1; 9 nucleotides match TRBD1. Germline CDR1 is MNHEY and CDR2 is SVGAGI. V gave up 6 bases and J gave up 1 base; unmatched junction bases: 3. The CDR3 is 14 residues long. This chain's CDR3 is CASRSQGANTEAFF. As DNA, the CDR3 is TGTGCCAGCAGATCACAGGGGGCGAACACTGAAGCTTTCTTT.

This clonotype was counted many times. The rearrangement uses TRBV5-5 and TRBJ2-7; D gene unclear. Germline V gene sequence: CDR1 SGHKS, CDR2 YYEKEE (reference sequence). Trimming cost V 2 bases and J 0 bases, with 9 bases left between them. This CDR3 contains 14 residues. The CDR3 coding sequence is TGTGCCAGCAGCTTCGGAGAGAGCTCCTACGAGCAGTACTTC. Protein sequence: CASSFGESSYEQYF.

The gene calls are TRBV19 and TRBJ1-5; TRBD1 matches at 7 bases. From germline, CDR1 is LNHDA and CDR2 SQIVND (reference sequence). The CDR3 has 15 amino acids. With V trimmed by 6 bases and J by 4 bases, 9 bases remained unmatched. The CDR3 DNA reads TGTGCCAGTAGGGATAGGGGGCCAGGTAATCAGCCCCAGCATTTT. This encodes CASRDRGPGNQPQHF.

The V call is TRBV14, the J call TRBJ2-1, with D possibly TRBD2 on 5 matching bases. Trimming pared 0 bases from V and 3 bases from J, leaving 12 bases between. Per the germline V gene, CDR1 is SGHDN and CDR2 is FVKESK. The CDR3 consists of 16 residues. CDR3 amino acids: CASSQDAAVHYNEQFF. For the CDR3, the DNA is TGTGCCAGCAGCCAAGATGCAGCGGTCCACTACAATGAGCAGTTCTTC.

The genes are TRBV28 and TRBJ2-1; possibly TRBD2 for D (6 bases). The CDR3 spans 18 residues. Germline loops: CDR1 MDHEN, CDR2 SYDVKM. V shed 6 bases and J shed 5 bases, with 26 bases lying between them. The CDR3 is CASSSFAGNGRTHNEQFF. In DNA, the CDR3 is TGTGCCAGCAGCAGCTTTGCGGGGAATGGGAGGACCCACAATGAGCAGTTCTTC.

Details on this clonotype: Likely a read error: the CDR3 ends without its conserved phenylalanine or tryptophan. The chain recombines TRBV11-2 with TRBJ1-2; D unresolved. Germline V gene sequence: CDR1 SGHAT, CDR2 FQNNGV. The CDR3 extends over 13 amino acids. Trimming took 4 bases from V and 3 from J, leaving 9 bases between them. CDR3: CASSSREDYGYTL. In DNA form, the CDR3 reads TGTGCCAGCAGCTCAAGGGAGGACTATGGCTACACCTTG.

The chain joins TRBV2 to TRBJ1-5, with D tentatively TRBD1 (5 bases). This CDR3 contains 14 residues. Deletions cut 2 bases from V and 6 bases from J, with 11 bases between. Per the germline V gene, CDR1 is SNHLY and CDR2 is FYNNEI. CDR3 amino acids: CASSESGGPQPQHF. The CDR3 DNA is TGTGCCAGCAGTGAAAGTGGGGGACCTCAGCCCCAGCATTTT.

This clonotype was detected many times. This rearrangement joins TRBV29-1 to TRBJ2-3, with D tentatively TRBD1 (5 bases). V was pared by 4 bases and J by 2 bases, with 13 bases between. CDR1 and CDR2 (germline): SQVTM, ANQGSEA. CDR3 length equals 14 residues. The CDR3 loop is CSVVGPLFTDTQYF. CDR3 sequence (DNA): TGCAGCGTTGTGGGGCCCCTCTTCACAGATACGCAGTATTTT.

Points on this clonotype: Likely a read error: the CDR3 ends without its conserved phenylalanine or tryptophan. The CDR3 nucleotides are TGTGCCAGCAGCACGACCGGGACTACCCCATACGAGCAGTACTTA. The encoded protein is CASSTTGTTPYEQYL. This chain links TRBV11-2 with TRBJ2-7; the match to TRBD2 covers 7 bases. Trimming took 5 bases from V and 4 from J; bases not matched to a gene: 11. CDR1 is SGHAT, CDR2 FQNNGV, per germline. The CDR3 spans 15 residues.

This clonotype has a handful of counts. CDR3 amino acids: CATSRERTSGQQYF. CDR3 nucleotide sequence: TGTGCCACCAGCAGAGAGAGGACTAGCGGCCAGCAGTACTTC. The chain couples TRBV15 to TRBJ2-7; 10 bases are shared with TRBD2. CDR3 length equals 14 residues. The germline gives CDR1 LNHNV, CDR2 YYDKDF (reference sequence). The junction had 4 bases not matched to a gene; V was cut back by 0 bases and J by 8 bases.

A remark on this clonotype: Germline and junction disagree at one end, which may indicate a read error. The chain has TRBV11-2 and TRBJ2-1; D is perhaps TRBD2 (6 bases). The CDR3 is 14 residues long. Germline V lookup: CDR1 SGHAT, CDR2 FQNNGV. As DNA, the CDR3 is TGTGCCAGCAGCCCGGCCGGGAGCTACAATGAGCAGCTCTTC. This sequence encodes CASSPAGSYNEQLF.

Turning to this clonotype: Here the CDR3 omits its conserved ending phenylalanine or tryptophan, so a read error is the likely source. The chain couples TRBV11-2 to TRBJ2-7, with TRBD2 matching 13 bases. This CDR3 has 20 amino acids. Germline CDR1 SGHAT, CDR2 FQNNGV. The junction had 12 bases not matched to a gene; V was cut back by 0 bases and J by 1 base. The CDR3 DNA reads as TGTGCCAGCAGCTTAGATTCCCCGGTGGGACTAGCGGGAAGATCCTACGAGCAGTACTTG. This encodes CASSLDSPVGLAGRSYEQYL.

In regard to this clonotype: The junction shows a germline mismatch at one end, possibly a read error. The rearrangement links TRBV10-3 to TRBJ1-5, with D unresolved. Germline V gene sequence: CDR1 ENHRY, CDR2 SYGVKD. This CDR3 comprises 14 residues. CDR3 nucleotide sequence: TGTGCCACCGCGGATAGTAATAGCAATCAGCCCCAGCTTTTT. Encoded protein: CATADSNSNQPQLF.

Of note for this clonotype: A single base separates this from a much larger clone, so it may be a read error. V and J are TRBV6-5 and TRBJ1-2; a weak D match, TRBD1 (5 bases). The germline CDR1 and CDR2 sequences are MNHEY and SVGAGI. CDR3 length equals 12 residues. CDR3 nucleotides: TGTGCCAGCAGTAGGGGTTACTATGACTACACCTTC. Its translation is CASSRGYYDYTF.

This clonotype appeared once. Relative to the germline gene, one junction end is altered; a read error may explain this. The CDR3 DNA sequence: TGTGCTAGCAGCCTCGCGGTCTATGGCCACACCTTC. Translation: CASSLAVYGHTF. The V gene is TRBV12-3 or TRBV12-4, the J gene TRBJ1-2; D remains unclear. The CDR3 has 12 residues.

Concerning this clonotype: The CDR3 does not end in the conserved phenylalanine or tryptophan, so this is likely a read error. The chain combines TRBV28 with TRBJ2-1; 7 nucleotides match TRBD1. Trimming cost V 5 bases and J 3 bases; bases outside gene matches: 7. The CDR3 covers 15 residues. Germline-derived CDR1 and CDR2 are MDHEN and SYDVKM. The CDR3 DNA reads as TGTGCCAGCAGTCGTCCCCGGGACAGCTACAATGAGCAGTTCCTC. This gives the protein CASSRPRDSYNEQFL.

The V gene is TRBV20-1, the J gene TRBJ2-1; TRBD2 agrees at 7 bases. J was trimmed by 4 bases and V by 0 bases; bases with no gene match: 9. This CDR3 has 16 amino acids. Germline lookup yields CDR1 DFQATT and CDR2 SNEGSKA (reference sequence). This CDR3 is CSARDEERDYYNEQFF. DNA of the CDR3: TGCAGTGCTAGAGATGAGGAGCGGGATTATTACAATGAGCAGTTCTTC.

About this clonotype: A junction end diverges from the germline sequence, so it may reflect a read error. The rearrangement links TRBV29-1 to TRBJ2-7, with D maybe TRBD2 (5 bases). The CDR3 contains 12 residues. Germline V gives CDR1 SQVTM, CDR2 ANQGSEA. CDR3 sequence (DNA): TGCAGCGTTGAGGGAGCGAGCTACGATCAGTACTTC. Its translation is CSVEGASYDQYF.

For this clonotype: A much larger clone differs from this one at a single base, so this may be a read error. The DNA is left out, because the CDR3 cannot be placed on it with certainty; the CDR3 is given as TCRdb lists it. J is TRBJ1-5 and V is TRBV5-6. Germline CDR1 reads SGHDT; CDR2 reads YYEEEE. The CDR3 has 15 amino acids, counting both end residues. CDR3 in amino acids: CASSFGPGSNQPRHF.

The chain joins TRBV28 to TRBJ2-7, with D maybe TRBD1 (5 bases). Trimming took 2 bases from V and 6 from J, leaving 14 bases between them. The length of the CDR3 is 14 residues. CDR1 is MDHEN, CDR2 SYDVKM, per germline. The CDR3 DNA sequence: TGTGCCAGCAGTTTAGCAGGCCCAAGGGGCGAGCAGTACTTC. This translates into CASSLAGPRGEQYF.

Comment on this clonotype: This may come from a read error, since a much larger clone is one base off. The V call is TRBV12-3 or TRBV12-4, the J call TRBJ1-1; no clear D. The CDR3 is 14 amino acids. CDR3 loop: CASSFGWMNIEAFF. The CDR3 DNA reads as TGTGCCAGCAGTTTTGGGTGGATGAACATTGAAGCTTTCTTT.

Of note for this clonotype: A much more abundant neighbour one base away suggests this may be a read error. The rearrangement joins TRBV4-1 to TRBJ1-1; 7 bases agree with TRBD1. The CDR3 totals 15 residues. Germline CDR1 and CDR2: MGHRA and YSYEKL. This CDR3 reads CASSLSGQGDTEALF. The CDR3 DNA reads as TGCGCCAGCAGCCTATCCGGGCAGGGGGACACTGAAGCTTTATTT.

The V call is TRBV5-1, the J call TRBJ2-7; maybe TRBD1 (7 bases). The V and J ends lost 0 bases and 2 bases respectively, with 12 bases between them. The germline V gene encodes CDR1 SGHRS and CDR2 YFSETQ. CDR3 length equals 15 residues. CDR3 coding DNA: TGCGCCAGCAGCTTGGCAGGGGGGACAGCCTACGAGCAGTACTTC. Translating it yields CASSLAGGTAYEQYF. The full variable domain, rest sourced from reference TRBV5-1 and TRBJ2-7, is KAGVTQTPRYLIKTRGQQVTLSCSPISGHRSVSWYQQTPGQGLQFLFEYFSETQRNKGNFPGRFSGRQFSNSRSEMNVSTLELGDSALYLCASSLAGGTAYEQYFGPGTRLTVT.

In the case of this clonotype: This CDR3 is missing its conserved last phenylalanine or tryptophan, likely due to a read error. J is TRBJ2-7 and V is TRBV11-2; TRBD2 matches at 12 bases. The CDR3 has 15 residues. CDR1 SGHAT and CDR2 FQNNGV come from the germline V gene. V shed 5 bases, J shed 4 bases, and the junction held 6 bases outside the gene matches. CDR3 DNA: TGTGCCAGCAGCCCGTGGACTAGCGGGAAATACGAGCAGTACTCC. This translates into CASSPWTSGKYEQYS.

As for this clonotype: Germline and junction disagree at one end, which may indicate a read error. This rearrangement joins TRBV25-1 to TRBJ2-5; weak D call: TRBD2 (7 bases). Germline CDR1 MGHDK, CDR2 SYGVNS. The CDR3 runs to 15 residues. CDR3 in amino acids: CVSSLRGAGQETQYF. The CDR3 bases are TGTGTCAGCAGTCTTCGGGGGGCAGGCCAGGAGACCCAGTACTTC.

On this clonotype: An end of the junction differs from the germline gene, which may be a read error. The rearrangement uses TRBV11-3 and TRBJ2-2; D call uncertain. There are 14 residues in the CDR3. CDR1 is SGHNT and CDR2 is YENEEA in the germline V gene. The CDR3 region has the DNA TGTGCTAGCAGCCCCAGGCTCTTCACCGGGGAGCTGTTTTTT. Translation: CASSPRLFTGELFF.

The chain couples TRBV29-1 to TRBJ2-3, with a tentative D call TRBD2 (6 bases). The CDR3 is made up of 15 amino acids. Germline V gives CDR1 SQVTM, CDR2 ANQGSEA. V lost 2 bases and J 5 bases, leaving 17 bases between the germline ends. The CDR3 here is CSVETRDWGKDTQYF. The CDR3 DNA follows: TGCAGCGTTGAAACTAGGGACTGGGGTAAAGATACGCAGTATTTT.

This clonotype was detected only once. Since no conserved phenylalanine or tryptophan closes the CDR3, a read error is the likely cause. The rearrangement uses TRBV11-3 and TRBJ2-3, with a possible D match to TRBD2 (5 bases). CDR3 length: 15 residues. From germline, CDR1 is SGHNT and CDR2 YENEEA. The germline V and J ends were trimmed by 10 bases and 5 bases, with 22 bases remaining between them. CDR3: CATGEGHNGVDTQYL. The DNA of the CDR3 is TGTGCCACCGGCGAGGGCCACAATGGTGTAGATACGCAGTATTTA.

As for this clonotype: The conserved final phenylalanine or tryptophan is absent from the CDR3, which likely points to a read error. The chain recombines TRBV11-2 with TRBJ2-7; D is ambiguous. Germline V gene sequence: CDR1 SGHAT, CDR2 FQNNGV. CDR3 length equals 13 residues. The CDR3 DNA sequence: TGTGCCAGCAGCTCCAGTGTTCAGGACGAACAGTACCTC. Translated, it gives CASSSSVQDEQYL.